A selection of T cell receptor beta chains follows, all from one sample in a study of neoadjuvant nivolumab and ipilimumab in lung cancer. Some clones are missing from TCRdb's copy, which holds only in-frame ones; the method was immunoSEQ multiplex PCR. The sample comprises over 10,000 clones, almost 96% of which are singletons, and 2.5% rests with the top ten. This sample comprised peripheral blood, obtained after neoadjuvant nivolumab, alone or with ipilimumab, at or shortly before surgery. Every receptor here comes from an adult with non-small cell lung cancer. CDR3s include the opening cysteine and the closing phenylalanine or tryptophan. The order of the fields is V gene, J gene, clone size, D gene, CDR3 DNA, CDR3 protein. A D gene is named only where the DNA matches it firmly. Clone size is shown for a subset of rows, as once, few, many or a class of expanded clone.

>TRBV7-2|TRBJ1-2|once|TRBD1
TGTGCCAGCAGCCCTCGGGACAGTTTGGATCCCGGCTACACCTTC
CASSPRDSLDPGYTF
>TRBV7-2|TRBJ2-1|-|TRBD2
TGTGCCAGCAGCTTAGCGGGGACTAGCGGGAGACAGACGTTCTTC
CASSLAGTSGRQTFF
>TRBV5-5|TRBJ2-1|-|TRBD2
TGTGCCAGCGAAGAGACTAGCGGGAGTTACGATGAGCAGTTCTTC
CASEETSGSYDEQFF
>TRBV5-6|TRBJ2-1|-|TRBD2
TGTGCCAGCAGCCCGGCGGCGGGAGAGGTCAATGAGCAGTTCTTC
CASSPAAGEVNEQFF
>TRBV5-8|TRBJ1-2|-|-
TGTGCCAGCAGCCCCGGGGGACGGGAATACTATGGCTACACCTTC
CASSPGGREYYGYTF
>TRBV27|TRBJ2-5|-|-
TGTGCCAGCAGTTTATATTCTGGGAGCGCTCAAGAGACCCAGTACTTC
CASSLYSGSAQETQYF
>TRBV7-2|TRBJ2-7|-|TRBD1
TGTGCCAGCAGCCCTACAGGGGGTGCTTTCTACGAGCAGTACTTC
CASSPTGGAFYEQYF
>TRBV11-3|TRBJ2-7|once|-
TGTGCCAGCAGCTTAGGAGGCGTTAGGGGCGAGCAGTACTTC
CASSLGGVRGEQYF
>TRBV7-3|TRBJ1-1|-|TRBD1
TGTGCCAGCAGCCGAGGGACAGGGGTGGGCACTGAAGCTTTCTTT
CASSRGTGVGTEAFF
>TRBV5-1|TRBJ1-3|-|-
TGCGCCAGCAGCTTGGACATTTTGAGCTCTGGAAACACCATATATTTT
CASSLDILSSGNTIYF
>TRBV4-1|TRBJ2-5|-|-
TGCGCCAGCAGCCAAGATCTGACAGAAGAGCAAGAGACCCAGTACTTC
CASSQDLTEEQETQYF
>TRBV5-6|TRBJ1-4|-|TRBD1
TGTGCCAGCAGCTTGAGGGTCGGGACAGGAGAAAAACTGTTTTTT
CASSLRVGTGEKLFF
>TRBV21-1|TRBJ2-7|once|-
TGTGCCAGCAGCAAAGGAGAGTTTGGGGACAGGGACCACGAGCAGTACTTC
CASSKGEFGDRDHEQYF
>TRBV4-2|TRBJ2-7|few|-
TGTGCCAGCAGCCAGATAGGGAGTTCCTACGAGCAGTACTTC
CASSQIGSSYEQYF
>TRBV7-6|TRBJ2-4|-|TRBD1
TGTGCCAGCAGCCCTGACAGGGAACCAAACATTCAGTACTTC
CASSPDREPNIQYF
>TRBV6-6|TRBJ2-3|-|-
TGTGCCAGCAGTCCAGGTTCAGATACGCAGTATTTT
CASSPGSDTQYF
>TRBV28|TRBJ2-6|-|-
TGTGCCAGCAAATTCCCCTCATCTGGGGCCAACGTCCTGACTTTC
CASKFPSSGANVLTF
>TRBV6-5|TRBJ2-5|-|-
TGTGCCAGCAGATGGGATCGGAGCGGAGAGACCCAGTACTTC
CASRWDRSGETQYF
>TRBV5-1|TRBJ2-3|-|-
TGCGCCAGCAGCTTTGAGGGCTCGGATACGCAGTATTTT
CASSFEGSDTQYF
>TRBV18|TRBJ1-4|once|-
TGTGCCAGCTCACCCGCTATCCGGAATGAAAAACTGTTTTTT
CASSPAIRNEKLFF
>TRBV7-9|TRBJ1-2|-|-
TGTGCCAGCAGCCCCGGTGGCAGGGCGCGTTTGGATGGCTACACCTTC
CASSPGGRARLDGYTF
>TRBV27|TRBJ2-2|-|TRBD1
TGTGCCAGCAGTCCAGACGACAGGGCAAGCGGGGAGCTGTTTTTT
CASSPDDRASGELFF
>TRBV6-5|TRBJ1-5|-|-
TGTGCCAGCAGCCTCCGAGAATATCAGCCCCAGCATTTT
CASSLREYQPQHF
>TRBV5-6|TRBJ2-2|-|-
TGTGCCAGCAGCCGTGTGGCCGGGGAGCTGTTTTTT
CASSRVAGELFF
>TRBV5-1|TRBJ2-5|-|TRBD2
TGCGCCAGCAGCTTGGAGCCGGGAGGGTGGGAGACCCAGTACTTC
CASSLEPGGWETQYF
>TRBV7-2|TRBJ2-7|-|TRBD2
TGTGCCAGCAGCCTGATGGAGGCGGGAGCTGGATACGAGCAGTACTTC
CASSLMEAGAGYEQYF
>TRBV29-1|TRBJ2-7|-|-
TGCAGCGTTCAGCTGGGTTTAGAGCAGTACTTC
CSVQLGLEQYF
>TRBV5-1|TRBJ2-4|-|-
TGCGCCAGCAGCTTGGAGTACATTCAGTACTTC
CASSLEYIQYF
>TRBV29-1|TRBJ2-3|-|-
TGCAGCGTTGTGGGGGCTAGCACAGATACGCAGTATTTT
CSVVGASTDTQYF
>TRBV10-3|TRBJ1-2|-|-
TGTGCCATCAGTGAGGGCCCACAGGGAGTCTATGGCTACACCTTC
CAISEGPQGVYGYTF
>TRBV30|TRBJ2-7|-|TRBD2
TGTGCCTGGAATTGGCTAGCGGGCTCCGAGCAGTACTTC
CAWNWLAGSEQYF
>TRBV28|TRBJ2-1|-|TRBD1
TGTGCCAGCAGTCCCCTGGGACAGGGCGACGTGGATGAGCAGTTCTTC
CASSPLGQGDVDEQFF
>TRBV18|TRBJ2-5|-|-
TGTGCCAGCTCAAGCGTCGGGAGTGCTCAAGAGACCCAGTACTTC
CASSSVGSAQETQYF
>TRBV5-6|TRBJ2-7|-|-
TGTGCCAGCAGCTGGGGTGGGGGACCCTACGAGCAGTACTTC
CASSWGGGPYEQYF
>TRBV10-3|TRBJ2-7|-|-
TGTGCCATCATGGGGGCGGCAGCAGATTACGAGCAGTACTTC
CAIMGAAADYEQYF
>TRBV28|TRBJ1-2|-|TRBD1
TGTGCCAGCAGACGGACAGGGGCTACTGGCTACACCTTC
CASRRTGATGYTF
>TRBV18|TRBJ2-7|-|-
TGTGCCAGCTCACCACCTGTTAGCGCCTCCTACGAGCAGTACTTC
CASSPPVSASYEQYF
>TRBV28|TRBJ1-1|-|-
TGTGCCAGCAGTTTGGGCAGGGAAGCTTTCTTT
CASSLGREAFF
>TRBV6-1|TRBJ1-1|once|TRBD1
TGTGCCAGCAGGGATGGACAGGGCAGGAGCACTGAAGCTTTCTTT
CASRDGQGRSTEAFF
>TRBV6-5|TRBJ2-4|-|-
TGTGCCAGCAGGGCCCGGGACATTCAGTACTTC
CASRARDIQYF
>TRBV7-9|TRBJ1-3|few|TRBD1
TGTGCCAGCAGCTTAGGGCAGGGGGCTGATGGAAACACCATATATTTT
CASSLGQGADGNTIYF
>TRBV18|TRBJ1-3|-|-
TGTGCCAGCACAATATCTCACGGAAACACCATATATTTT
CASTISHGNTIYF
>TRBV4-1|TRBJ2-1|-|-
TGCGCCAGCAGCCGGGAGGGGGCGAGCTCCTACAATGAGCAGTTCTTC
CASSREGASSYNEQFF
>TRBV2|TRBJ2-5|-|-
TGTGCCAGCAGTTTCTCAGAGACCCAGTACTTC
CASSFSETQYF
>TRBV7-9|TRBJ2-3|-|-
TGTGCCAGCAGCCCAACTAGTTCAGATACGCAGTATTTT
CASSPTSSDTQYF
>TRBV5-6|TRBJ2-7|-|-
TGTGCCAGCAGCTTGTACAGGAGAGGGGTCGAGCAGTACTTC
CASSLYRRGVEQYF
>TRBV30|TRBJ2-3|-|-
TGTGCCTGGAGCGAAGGAGGAGTAAGGGCAGATACGCAGTATTTT
CAWSEGGVRADTQYF
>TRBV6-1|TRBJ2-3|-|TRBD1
TGTGCCAGTACGGACAGGGAAACAGATACGCAGTATTTT
CASTDRETDTQYF
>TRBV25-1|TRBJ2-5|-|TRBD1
TGTGCCAGCAGAACGACAGGGGGCGGCGAGACCCAGTACTTC
CASRTTGGGETQYF
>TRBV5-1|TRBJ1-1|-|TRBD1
TGCGCCAGCAGCTTGGAAGCAGGGGGCGTCGGTGAAGCTTTCTTT
CASSLEAGGVGEAFF
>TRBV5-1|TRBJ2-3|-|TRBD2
TGCGCCAGCAGCCAAAGCGGGGACCCCACAGATACGCAGTATTTT
CASSQSGDPTDTQYF
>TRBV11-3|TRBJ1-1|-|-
TGTGCCAGCAGCCCCGACGGGATGAACACTGAAGCTTTCTTT
CASSPDGMNTEAFF
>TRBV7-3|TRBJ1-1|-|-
TGTGCCAGCAGCGATGGGACTGAAGCTTTCTTT
CASSDGTEAFF
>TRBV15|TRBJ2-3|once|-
TGTGCCACCAGCGACCCCCCCGGGGACCGAGGAGGAGATACGCAGTATTTT
CATSDPPGDRGGDTQYF
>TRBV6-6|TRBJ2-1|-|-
TGTGCCAGCAGTGAGCACCAGGGAGACAATGAGCAGTTCTTC
CASSEHQGDNEQFF
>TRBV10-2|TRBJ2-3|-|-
TGCGCCAGCAGTGAAAACAGGGTACCAGATACGCAGTATTTT
CASSENRVPDTQYF
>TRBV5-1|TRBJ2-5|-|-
TGCGCCAGCAGTAATCCGCCCGGAGAGACCCAGTACTTC
CASSNPPGETQYF
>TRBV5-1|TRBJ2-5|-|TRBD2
TGCGCCAGCAGCCCGGTTGCGGGAGGGACAGAGACCCAGTACTTC
CASSPVAGGTETQYF
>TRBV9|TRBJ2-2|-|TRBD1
TGTGCCAGCAGCGTACCCCGGACAGGGATCAACACCGGGGAGCTGTTTTTT
CASSVPRTGINTGELFF
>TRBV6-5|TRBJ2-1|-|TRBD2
TGTGCCAGCAGAACGGGACTAGCGGGGAAGAATGAGCAGTTCTTC
CASRTGLAGKNEQFF